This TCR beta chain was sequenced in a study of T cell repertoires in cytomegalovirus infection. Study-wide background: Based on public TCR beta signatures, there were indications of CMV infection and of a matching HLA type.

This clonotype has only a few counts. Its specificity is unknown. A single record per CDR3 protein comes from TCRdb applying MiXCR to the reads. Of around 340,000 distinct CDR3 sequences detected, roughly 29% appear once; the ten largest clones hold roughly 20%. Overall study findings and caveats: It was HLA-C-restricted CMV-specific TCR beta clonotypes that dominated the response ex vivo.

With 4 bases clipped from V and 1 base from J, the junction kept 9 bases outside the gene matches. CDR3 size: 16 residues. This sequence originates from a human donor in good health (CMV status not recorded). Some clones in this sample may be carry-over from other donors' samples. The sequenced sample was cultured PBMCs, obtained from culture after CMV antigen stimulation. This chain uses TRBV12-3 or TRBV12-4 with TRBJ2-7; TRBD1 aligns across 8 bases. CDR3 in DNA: TGTGCCAGCAGTTACAGGGGGGCACGGCCTTCCTACGAGCAGTACTTC. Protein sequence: CASSYRGARPSYEQYF.